This T cell receptor (beta chain) originates from a study of blood T cell repertoires in COVID-19. TCRdb's copy holds only in-frame clones and misses some; the assay was immunoSEQ multiplex PCR. The sample includes roughly 210,000 clones, about nine tenths seen only once; the top ten take 7% to 9%. V lost 1 base to trimming and J lost 6 bases, with 9 bases between them. Looked up from germline, CDR1 is LGHDT and CDR2 is YNNKEL (reference sequence). This CDR3 is 14 amino acids long. The clonotype originates from a man aged 25 to 40 in a cohort exposed to, infected with or recovered from COVID-19 (not recorded which). The specimen was PBMCs or T cells enriched from blood (not recorded which). The rearrangement uses TRBV3-1 (or the pseudogene TRBV3-2) and TRBJ2-2; D might be TRBD1 (5 bases). CDR3 sequence: CASSQGRVPGELFF. The CDR3 nucleotides are TGTGCCAGCAGCCAAGGCAGGGTACCCGGGGAGCTGTTTTTT.